The present entry profiles one TCR beta chain with its context. Germline V gives CDR1 SGHAT, CDR2 FQDESV (reference sequence). V was clipped by 7 bases and J by 4 bases, with 17 bases between them. The CDR3 is made up of 15 amino acids. The sample is drawn from a study of T cell changes during pregnancy in multiple sclerosis. The table came from immunoSEQ multiplex PCR; TCRdb's copy has only in-frame clones and leaves some out. The sample lists roughly 49,000 clones, 92% seen once, with 0.3% to 0.4% in the top ten. Specimen: CD4+ T cells from peripheral blood mononuclear cells, collected in the second trimester of pregnancy. The clonotype was recovered from a female donor in good health, enrolled as a control in a pregnancy study. The rearrangement uses TRBV11-1 and TRBJ2-1, with D perhaps matching TRBD1 (7 bases). This CDR3 is CASIQGGAPYNEQFF. The CDR3 DNA reads as TGTGCCAGCATCCAGGGGGGCGCCCCTTACAATGAGCAGTTCTTC.